The rows below give T cell receptor beta chains drawn from one sample of a study of CD8 T cells in Susac syndrome. TCRdb analysed the immunoSEQ multiplex PCR reads with MiXCR anew, one entry per CDR3 protein. The table lists around 200,000 distinct CDR3 sequences, approximately 94% of them singletons. The sequenced material came from CD4+ T cells from PBMCs. Receptors were obtained from a human donor with multiple sclerosis. CDR3s include the opening cysteine and the closing phenylalanine or tryptophan. D genes are given only for firm matches. Clone size is stated in some rows and not others, as once, few, many or a class when expanded.

CDR3 protein: CSAETGRNTGELFF
CDR3 DNA: TGCAGCGCTGAGACAGGGAGGAACACCGGGGAGCTGTTTTTT
D gene: TRBD1
clone size: -
CDR3 length: 14
J gene: TRBJ2-2
V gene: TRBV29-1

CDR3 protein: CASSQAGTGGNEQYF
CDR3 DNA: TGTGCCAGCAGCCAGGCCGGGACAGGGGGTAATGAGCAGTACTTC
D gene: TRBD1
clone size: -
CDR3 length: 15
J gene: TRBJ2-7
V gene: TRBV3-1

CDR3 protein: CASVEAFF
CDR3 DNA: TGTGCCAGCGTAGAAGCTTTCTTT
D gene: -
clone size: -
CDR3 length: 8
J gene: TRBJ1-1
V gene: TRBV27

CDR3 protein: CASSLATGNTEAFF
CDR3 DNA: TGCGCCAGCAGCTTGGCAACAGGGAACACTGAAGCTTTCTTT
D gene: -
clone size: -
CDR3 length: 14
J gene: TRBJ1-1
V gene: TRBV5-1

CDR3 protein: CASSVEALRADTQYF
CDR3 DNA: TGTGCCAGCAGCGTAGAAGCCCTCCGGGCAGATACGCAGTATTTT
D gene: -
clone size: -
CDR3 length: 15
J gene: TRBJ2-3
V gene: TRBV9

CDR3 protein: CASSFSAGTGLSGTQYF
CDR3 DNA: TGTGCCAGCAGCTTTAGTGCCGGGACAGGGTTATCGGGTACGCAGTATTTT
D gene: TRBD1
clone size: -
CDR3 length: 17
J gene: TRBJ2-3
V gene: TRBV7-9

CDR3 protein: CASSQELVQGAAGYTF
CDR3 DNA: TGCGCCAGCAGCCAAGAATTAGTACAGGGGGCTGCTGGCTACACCTTC
D gene: TRBD1
clone size: -
CDR3 length: 16
J gene: TRBJ1-2
V gene: TRBV4-1

CDR3 protein: CASTPGFYNEQFF
CDR3 DNA: TGTGCCAGCACTCCCGGCTTCTACAATGAGCAGTTCTTC
D gene: -
clone size: -
CDR3 length: 13
J gene: TRBJ2-1
V gene: TRBV12-3/TRBV12-4

CDR3 protein: CAIDGNSPLHF
CDR3 DNA: TGTGCCATCGACGGTAATTCACCCCTCCACTTT
D gene: -
clone size: -
CDR3 length: 11
J gene: TRBJ1-6
V gene: TRBV30

CDR3 protein: CASSQAFPGKDGYTF
CDR3 DNA: TGCGCCAGCAGCCAAGCCTTTCCGGGGAAAGATGGCTACACCTTC
D gene: -
clone size: -
CDR3 length: 15
J gene: TRBJ1-2
V gene: TRBV4-3

CDR3 protein: CASSYAGRVDYGYTF
CDR3 DNA: TGTGCCAGCAGTTACGCAGGTCGCGTTGACTATGGCTACACCTTC
D gene: -
clone size: -
CDR3 length: 15
J gene: TRBJ1-2
V gene: TRBV6-2/TRBV6-3

CDR3 protein: CSVSGRVSDTEAFF
CDR3 DNA: TGCAGCGTCTCGGGGCGAGTTTCGGACACTGAAGCTTTCTTT
D gene: -
clone size: -
CDR3 length: 14
J gene: TRBJ1-1
V gene: TRBV29-1

CDR3 protein: CASSADRDEQYF
CDR3 DNA: TGTGCCAGCTCAGCAGACAGGGACGAGCAGTACTTC
D gene: TRBD1
clone size: once
CDR3 length: 12
J gene: TRBJ2-7
V gene: TRBV18

CDR3 protein: CASSPPDRYEQYF
CDR3 DNA: TGTGCCAGTAGTCCCCCCGATCGGTACGAGCAGTACTTC
D gene: -
clone size: -
CDR3 length: 13
J gene: TRBJ2-7
V gene: TRBV19

CDR3 protein: CASSQPGHRAFF
CDR3 DNA: TGTGCCAGCAGCCAGCCGGGACATAGAGCTTTCTTT
D gene: -
clone size: -
CDR3 length: 12
J gene: TRBJ1-1
V gene: TRBV3-1

CDR3 protein: CASSYGAKNIQYF
CDR3 DNA: TGTGCCAGCAGTTACGGGGCCAAAAACATTCAGTACTTC
D gene: -
clone size: -
CDR3 length: 13
J gene: TRBJ2-4
V gene: TRBV6-5

CDR3 protein: CSATPGTDTQYF
CDR3 DNA: TGCAGTGCCACTCCGGGCACAGATACGCAGTATTTT
D gene: -
clone size: -
CDR3 length: 12
J gene: TRBJ2-3
V gene: TRBV20-1

CDR3 protein: CSARGLHNEQFF
CDR3 DNA: TGCAGTGCTAGGGGGCTTCACAATGAGCAGTTCTTC
D gene: -
clone size: -
CDR3 length: 12
J gene: TRBJ2-1
V gene: TRBV20-1

CDR3 protein: CASSYWSSGVAKNIQYF
CDR3 DNA: TGTGCCAGCAGTTACTGGAGTAGCGGGGTAGCCAAAAACATTCAGTACTTC
D gene: TRBD2
clone size: -
CDR3 length: 17
J gene: TRBJ2-4
V gene: TRBV6-5

CDR3 protein: CASSSFKGGPEAFF
CDR3 DNA: TGTGCCAGCAGCTCGTTTAAGGGAGGACCTGAAGCTTTCTTT
D gene: -
clone size: -
CDR3 length: 14
J gene: TRBJ1-1
V gene: TRBV7-9

CDR3 protein: CASSLASYNQPQHF
CDR3 DNA: TGTGCCAGCAGCTTAGCCAGTTACAATCAGCCCCAGCATTTT
D gene: -
clone size: -
CDR3 length: 14
J gene: TRBJ1-5
V gene: TRBV7-8

CDR3 protein: CATSRDPVGEQFF
CDR3 DNA: TGTGCCACCAGCAGAGATCCAGTCGGTGAGCAGTTCTTC
D gene: -
clone size: -
CDR3 length: 13
J gene: TRBJ2-1
V gene: TRBV15

CDR3 protein: CASSLKGVYGYTF
CDR3 DNA: TGTGCCAGCAGCTTAAAGGGAGTCTATGGCTACACCTTC
D gene: -
clone size: -
CDR3 length: 13
J gene: TRBJ1-2
V gene: TRBV13

CDR3 protein: CAISRDPQNIQYF
CDR3 DNA: TGTGCCATCAGTCGGGACCCCCAAAACATTCAGTACTTC
D gene: -
clone size: -
CDR3 length: 13
J gene: TRBJ2-4
V gene: TRBV10-3

CDR3 protein: CAWSRVSSPLHF
CDR3 DNA: TGTGCCTGGAGCAGGGTGAGCTCACCCCTCCACTTT
D gene: -
clone size: -
CDR3 length: 12
J gene: TRBJ1-6
V gene: TRBV30

CDR3 protein: CSVGGGNTEAFF
CDR3 DNA: TGCAGCGTTGGGGGGGGCAACACTGAAGCTTTCTTT
D gene: -
clone size: -
CDR3 length: 12
J gene: TRBJ1-1
V gene: TRBV29-1

CDR3 protein: CAWRGALRGNEQFF
CDR3 DNA: TGTGCCTGGAGAGGAGCGCTAAGGGGTAATGAGCAGTTCTTC
D gene: -
clone size: -
CDR3 length: 14
J gene: TRBJ2-1
V gene: TRBV30

CDR3 protein: CASSMLRGAEQFF
CDR3 DNA: TGTGCCAGTAGTATGCTCCGTGGCGCTGAGCAGTTCTTC
D gene: -
clone size: -
CDR3 length: 13
J gene: TRBJ2-1
V gene: TRBV19

CDR3 protein: CSVEGARNTLYGYTF
CDR3 DNA: TGCAGCGTTGAAGGAGCTCGGAACACTCTCTATGGCTACACCTTC
D gene: -
clone size: -
CDR3 length: 15
J gene: TRBJ1-2
V gene: TRBV29-1

CDR3 protein: CSASEGDIGGQYF
CDR3 DNA: TGCAGTGCTAGTGAGGGGGACATAGGCGGGCAGTACTTC
D gene: -
clone size: -
CDR3 length: 13
J gene: TRBJ2-7
V gene: TRBV20-1

CDR3 protein: CASSEVGVGYTF
CDR3 DNA: TGTGCCAGCAGTGAAGTCGGTGTTGGCTACACCTTC
D gene: -
clone size: -
CDR3 length: 12
J gene: TRBJ1-2
V gene: TRBV2

CDR3 protein: CASSVSDSQIEAFF
CDR3 DNA: TGTGCCAGCAGCGTATCGGACTCCCAGATTGAAGCTTTCTTT
D gene: -
clone size: -
CDR3 length: 14
J gene: TRBJ1-1
V gene: TRBV9

CDR3 protein: CSARDSGGYETQYF
CDR3 DNA: TGCAGTGCTAGAGATTCAGGGGGCTACGAGACCCAGTACTTC
D gene: TRBD1
clone size: -
CDR3 length: 14
J gene: TRBJ2-5
V gene: TRBV20-1

CDR3 protein: CASSLEKKQYF
CDR3 DNA: TGCGCCAGCAGCTTGGAGAAGAAGCAGTACTTC
D gene: -
clone size: once
CDR3 length: 11
J gene: TRBJ2-7
V gene: TRBV5-1

CDR3 protein: CAWSTGSYNSPLHF
CDR3 DNA: TGTGCCTGGAGCACAGGGTCCTATAATTCACCCCTCCACTTT
D gene: -
clone size: -
CDR3 length: 14
J gene: TRBJ1-6
V gene: TRBV30

CDR3 protein: CASSLPGRGITDTQYF
CDR3 DNA: TGTGCCAGCAGCTTGCCAGGGCGGGGGATCACAGATACGCAGTATTTT
D gene: TRBD2
clone size: -
CDR3 length: 16
J gene: TRBJ2-3
V gene: TRBV5-4

CDR3 protein: CAWSQGAGENQPQHF
CDR3 DNA: TGTGCCTGGAGTCAAGGGGCAGGGGAAAATCAGCCCCAGCATTTT
D gene: -
clone size: -
CDR3 length: 15
J gene: TRBJ1-5
V gene: TRBV30

CDR3 protein: CSVVGRVSETQYF
CDR3 DNA: TGCAGCGTTGTTGGCAGGGTATCTGAGACCCAGTACTTC
D gene: -
clone size: -
CDR3 length: 13
J gene: TRBJ2-5
V gene: TRBV29-1

CDR3 protein: CASSHGAETQYF
CDR3 DNA: TGCGCCAGCAGCCACGGGGCCGAGACCCAGTACTTC
D gene: -
clone size: -
CDR3 length: 12
J gene: TRBJ2-5
V gene: TRBV5-1

CDR3 protein: CASSPYRMGVGWNTEAFF
CDR3 DNA: TGCGCCAGCAGCCCATACAGAATGGGGGTAGGTTGGAACACTGAAGCTTTCTTT
D gene: -
clone size: -
CDR3 length: 18
J gene: TRBJ1-1
V gene: TRBV4-3

CDR3 protein: CASRTNRLLSNQPQHF
CDR3 DNA: TGTGCCAGCAGGACTAACAGGTTACTTAGCAATCAGCCCCAGCATTTT
D gene: -
clone size: -
CDR3 length: 16
J gene: TRBJ1-5
V gene: TRBV6-2/TRBV6-3

CDR3 protein: CSASGQGGQPQHF
CDR3 DNA: TGCAGTGCTAGCGGACAGGGCGGCCAGCCCCAGCATTTT
D gene: TRBD1
clone size: -
CDR3 length: 13
J gene: TRBJ1-5
V gene: TRBV20-1

CDR3 protein: CSASEGWTDTQYF
CDR3 DNA: TGCAGTGCTAGTGAGGGATGGACAGATACGCAGTATTTT
D gene: -
clone size: once
CDR3 length: 13
J gene: TRBJ2-3
V gene: TRBV20-1

CDR3 protein: CASSLAGQEYF
CDR3 DNA: TGTGCCAGCAGCTTGGCGGGACAGGAGTACTTC
D gene: TRBD1
clone size: -
CDR3 length: 11
J gene: TRBJ2-4
V gene: TRBV3-1

CDR3 protein: CASSLGERRGKGTDTQYF
CDR3 DNA: TGTGCCAGCAGCCTAGGGGAGCGGCGGGGGAAGGGGACAGATACGCAGTATTTT
D gene: TRBD2
clone size: once
CDR3 length: 18
J gene: TRBJ2-3
V gene: TRBV11-3

CDR3 protein: CASSSTRGNTEAFF
CDR3 DNA: TGTGCCAGCAGTTCGACCAGGGGGAACACTGAAGCTTTCTTT
D gene: -
clone size: -
CDR3 length: 14
J gene: TRBJ1-1
V gene: TRBV28

CDR3 protein: CASSLVTGQETQYF
CDR3 DNA: TGTGCCAGCAGCTTAGTTACAGGACAAGAGACCCAGTACTTC
D gene: -
clone size: -
CDR3 length: 14
J gene: TRBJ2-5
V gene: TRBV7-9

CDR3 protein: CASSSTGGSETQYF
CDR3 DNA: TGTGCCAGCTCATCCACAGGGGGATCGGAGACCCAGTACTTC
D gene: TRBD1
clone size: once
CDR3 length: 14
J gene: TRBJ2-5
V gene: TRBV18

CDR3 protein: CASSPGQALSYEQYF
CDR3 DNA: TGCGCCAGCAGCCCGGGACAGGCGCTCTCCTACGAGCAGTACTTC
D gene: TRBD1
clone size: -
CDR3 length: 15
J gene: TRBJ2-7
V gene: TRBV5-1

CDR3 protein: CATSRPQGRAIHEQYF
CDR3 DNA: TGTGCCACCAGCAGACCCCAGGGGCGGGCGATCCACGAGCAGTACTTC
D gene: -
clone size: -
CDR3 length: 16
J gene: TRBJ2-7
V gene: TRBV15

CDR3 protein: CASSDRTGSDQPQHF
CDR3 DNA: TGTGCCAGCAGTGACCGGACAGGGTCAGATCAGCCCCAGCATTTT
D gene: TRBD1
clone size: -
CDR3 length: 15
J gene: TRBJ1-5
V gene: TRBV2

CDR3 protein: CASSSPGQGYEQYF
CDR3 DNA: TGTGCCAGCAGCTCCCCGGGACAGGGGTACGAGCAGTACTTC
D gene: TRBD1
clone size: -
CDR3 length: 14
J gene: TRBJ2-7
V gene: TRBV11-2

CDR3 protein: CAWSMGIGQRQNTEAFF
CDR3 DNA: TGTGCCTGGAGTATGGGGATAGGACAGCGTCAGAACACTGAAGCTTTCTTT
D gene: -
clone size: -
CDR3 length: 17
J gene: TRBJ1-1
V gene: TRBV30

CDR3 protein: CAWIPGQAFF
CDR3 DNA: TGTGCCTGGATCCCAGGGCAAGCTTTCTTT
D gene: -
clone size: -
CDR3 length: 10
J gene: TRBJ1-1
V gene: TRBV30